One T cell receptor beta chain is described in this entry. These data belong to a study of blood T cell repertoires in COVID-19. Overall study context: From T cells, B-cell-depleted T cells, or PBMCs came the material, which was cDNA or gDNA.

Method: immunoSEQ multiplex PCR; TCRdb's copy keeps in-frame clones and lacks some. This sample has about 23,000 clones, with roughly 92% found just once. This CDR3 is built from 16 residues. J was trimmed by 3 bases and V by 0 bases; bases with no gene match: 4. Germline CDR1 is MGHRA and CDR2 is YSYEKL. The clonotype comes from a woman between 45 and 65 years old with active COVID-19. The J gene is TRBJ2-7, the V gene TRBV4-1; 11 positions match TRBD2. Sequencing was carried out using peripheral blood. The DNA for the CDR3 is TGCGCCAGCAGCCAAGATAGAACTAGCGGGGGCTACGAGCAGTACTTC. Translating it yields CASSQDRTSGGYEQYF.